This T cell receptor beta chain was documented in a study of blood T cell repertoires in COVID-19. Study-level information: T cells, B-cell-depleted T cells, or PBMCs supplied cDNA or gDNA.

Repertoires were generated with immunoSEQ multiplex PCR, while TCRdb's copy carries only in-frame clones and drops some. Among approximately 300,000 clones listed, 86% were seen once. Germline V gene lookup returns CDR1 SNHLY and CDR2 FYNNEI. V was shortened by 7 bases and J by 2 bases, with 11 bases between the two germline ends. The CDR3 runs to 14 residues. The TCR comes from a woman aged 45-60 years with acute or convalescent COVID-19. The gene calls are TRBV2 and TRBJ2-2; a possible D gene is TRBD2 (6 bases). The sample comprised peripheral blood. The CDR3 bases are TGTGCCAGCAAGGGACTTACCAACACCGGGGAGCTGTTTTTT. The encoded protein is CASKGLTNTGELFF.